These 7 T cell receptor beta chains were sequenced from one sample in a study of shared clonotypes between healthy human individuals. The data were produced by immunoSEQ multiplex PCR, yet TCRdb's version contains in-frame clones alone and is incomplete. The sample carries roughly 2.5 million clones, 90% to 95% recorded once. Sequenced input: naive CD4+ T cells sorted from blood. Stated subset: CD45RA+ positively selected. The receptors here all came from a man in his late teens or twenties in good health.

The rearrangement joins TRBV5-1 to TRBJ2-6, with 12 bases aligning to TRBD2. V was pared by 0 bases and J by 3 bases, with 4 bases of the junction left unmatched. Germline-derived CDR1 and CDR2 are SGHRS and YFSETQ. The CDR3 loop spans 18 amino acids. CDR3 in amino acids: CASSLGLAGGLGANVLTF. The CDR3 DNA reads TGCGCCAGCAGCTTGGGCCTAGCGGGAGGGCTTGGGGCCAACGTCCTGACTTTC.

The chain carries TRBV5-4 and TRBJ1-1, with D perhaps TRBD1 (6 bases). Germline lookup yields CDR1 SGHNT and CDR2 YYREEE (reference sequence). V lost 1 base to trimming and J lost 4 bases, with 11 bases between them. The CDR3 loop spans 14 amino acids. The CDR3 bases are TGTGCCAGCAGCTTGATACAGGGTGCCACTGAAGCTTTCTTT. Translation: CASSLIQGATEAFF.

V usage is TRBV11-2 and J usage is TRBJ2-2; TRBD1 or TRBD2 may be the D gene (5 bases each). V lost 3 bases and J lost 6, with 17 bases in between. The CDR3 has 16 amino acids. CDR1 is SGHAT and CDR2 is FQNNGV in the germline V gene. In nucleotides, the CDR3 is TGTGCCAGCAGCTTTAGATTGCAGGGCGGGCCCGGGGAGCTGTTTTTT. Translation: CASSFRLQGGPGELFF.

The chain's CDR3 is CASSPLESLQTQYF. CDR3 nucleotide sequence: TGTGCCAGCTCACCACTTGAGAGCTTGCAGACCCAGTACTTC. The genes are TRBV18 and TRBJ2-5; D gene uncertain. Germline V CDR1 and CDR2: KGHSH, LQKENI. The CDR3 totals 14 residues. V shed 1 base and J shed 6 bases, with 12 bases lying between them.

The chain links TRBV6-1 to TRBJ2-1, with 9 positions matching TRBD1. The CDR3 has 18 residues. The germline V gene encodes CDR1 MNHNS and CDR2 SASEGT. Germline trimming cut 4 bases from V and 2 bases from J; bases unmatched to any gene: 12. CDR3: CASSGYPPGTGPYNEQFF. CDR3 nucleotides: TGTGCCAGCAGTGGTTACCCCCCCGGGACAGGGCCCTACAATGAGCAGTTCTTC.

With respect to this clone: Other DNA sequences from this sample encode an identical CDR3 as well. The chain employs TRBV5-1 and TRBJ1-5; 10 bases match TRBD1. Germline CDR1 is SGHRS and CDR2 is YFSETQ. J lost 4 bases, V lost 3 bases, and 4 bases had no gene match. The CDR3 is made up of 15 amino acids. The CDR3, as DNA: TGCGCCAGCAGCTCAGGGACAGGGGAAAATCAGCCCCAGCATTTT. Protein: CASSSGTGENQPQHF.

The chain links TRBV11-3 to TRBJ2-1; tentative D call: TRBD1 (6 bases). CDR1 and CDR2 (germline): SGHNT, YENEEA. Trimming pared 2 bases from V and 11 bases from J, leaving 13 bases between. The CDR3 sequence is 13 residues long. The CDR3 region is CASSLSGQLKQFF. CDR3 sequence (DNA): TGTGCCAGCAGCTTATCCGGACAGCTAAAGCAGTTCTTC.